This T cell receptor (beta chain) derives from a study of immune cell composition in non-small cell lung cancer. The protocol was immunoSEQ multiplex PCR, while the TCRdb copy is restricted to in-frame clones and leaves out a portion. The sample has approximately 5,000 clones; approximately 70% are singletons. Study results and limitations: Squamous carcinomas (about 75%) more often had tumour-associated clones >0.5% than adenocarcinomas (approximately 35%). Smoking pack-years did not significantly correlate with tumour TCR-beta clonality. Lung squamous cell carcinoma tumours had significantly higher top 10 clone scores and productive clonality than lung adenocarcinoma.

CDR1 and CDR2 from the germline V gene are SGHRS and YFSETQ. CDR3 length: 16 amino acids. Unmatched junction bases numbered 3, after V lost 0 bases and J lost 0 bases. This clone is a singleton in its sample. Antigen: not known. This TCR was recovered from a human donor with non-small cell lung cancer. The material sequenced was lung tumor tissue. The chain uses TRBV5-1 and TRBJ2-3, with 8 bases aligning to TRBD2. The CDR3 coding sequence is TGCGCCAGCAGCTTGGGCGCTAGCGGGAGCACAGATACGCAGTATTTT. Protein: CASSLGASGSTDTQYF.